These 21 T cell receptor beta chains came from one sample sequenced in a study of blood T cell repertoires in COVID-19. Generated by immunoSEQ multiplex PCR, the TCRdb table keeps only in-frame clones and is missing some. The data show a few hundred thousand clones, approximately 90% seen once. The sequencing sample was made of PBMCs or T cells enriched from blood (not recorded which). These receptors came from a woman aged 35 to 49 who had recovered from COVID-19.

V usage is TRBV11-2 and J usage is TRBJ2-7; 9 bases align to TRBD1. This CDR3 spans 15 amino acids. Per germline, CDR1 SGHAT and CDR2 FQNNGV. J lost 4 bases, V lost 6 bases, and 10 bases had no gene match. The CDR3 bases are TGTGCCAGCAGTTTAACCGGGACAGGGCGGTACGAGCAGTACTTC. Encoded protein: CASSLTGTGRYEQYF.

The J gene is TRBJ1-2, the V gene TRBV6-5; no reliable D call. Trimming cost V 6 bases and J 0 bases, with 11 bases left between them. Looked up from germline, CDR1 is MNHEY and CDR2 is SVGAGI. This CDR3 comprises 14 residues. The CDR3 loop reads CASSATTANYGYTF. DNA of the CDR3: TGTGCCAGCAGCGCCACCACAGCTAACTATGGCTACACCTTC.

This clone was detected only once. This sequence joins TRBV7-9 and TRBJ2-7; the match to TRBD2 covers 10 bases. CDR3 length: 15 amino acids. The germline CDR1 and CDR2 sequences are SEHNR and FQNEAQ (reference sequence). V gave up 5 bases and J gave up 1 base; unmatched junction bases: 5. CDR3 in amino acids: CASSPWTSGSYEQYF. Here the CDR3 DNA reads TGTGCCAGCAGCCCGTGGACTAGCGGTTCCTACGAGCAGTACTTC.

The rearrangement joins TRBV9 to TRBJ1-5; a possible D gene is TRBD1 (5 bases). The CDR3 has 12 residues. In germline, CDR1 is SGDLS, CDR2 YYNGEE. V lost 3 bases to trimming and J lost 7 bases, with 8 bases between them. This chain's CDR3 is CASSDRYQPQHF. In DNA form, the CDR3 reads TGTGCCAGCAGCGACAGGTACCAGCCCCAGCATTTT.

This chain uses TRBV3-1 (or the pseudogene TRBV3-2) with TRBJ2-7, with 7 nucleotides matching TRBD2. The CDR3 spans 16 residues. Unmatched junction bases numbered 14, after V lost 4 bases and J lost 5 bases. Per the germline V gene, CDR1 is LGHDT and CDR2 is YNNKEL (reference sequence). CDR3 bases: TGTGCCAGCAGCCTCTACTCTAGCGGCAGACTGGACGAGCAGTACTTC. This codes for CASSLYSSGRLDEQYF.

The V call is TRBV7-3, the J call TRBJ2-2; TRBD2 aligns across 8 bases. The CDR3 length is 17 residues. V trimming: 4 bases; J trimming: 5 bases; junction bases outside the gene matches: 12. Germline V lookup: CDR1 SGHTA, CDR2 FQGTGA. Here the CDR3 DNA reads TGTGCCAGCAGCTCCTCCGGGGGGGCCGTTGAAACCGGGGAGCTGTTTTTT. This encodes CASSSSGGAVETGELFF.

By sample fraction, this clone is medium-sized. This rearrangement joins TRBV11-1 to TRBJ2-1; TRBD2 aligns across 11 bases. CDR3 length: 16 amino acids. Germline CDR1 reads SGHAT; CDR2 reads FQDESV (reference sequence). V lost 3 bases, J lost 8 bases, and 9 bases stayed unmatched. CDR3 nucleotide sequence: TGTGCCAGCAGCTTCCAACTAGCGGGAGAGGGCGATGAGCAGTTCTTC. Translated, it gives CASSFQLAGEGDEQFF.

As for this clone: The same CDR3 can be traced to other DNA sequences in this sample. The V call is TRBV18, the J call TRBJ2-7; a weak D match, TRBD1 (5 bases). Germline lookup yields CDR1 KGHSH and CDR2 LQKENI. This CDR3 comprises 13 residues. Trimming took 2 bases from V and 4 from J, leaving 9 bases between them. The CDR3: CASSPASGYEQYF. CDR3 nucleotide sequence: TGTGCCAGCTCACCAGCGTCAGGGTACGAGCAGTACTTC.

The J gene is TRBJ2-7, the V gene TRBV29-1; TRBD2 agrees at 9 bases. V gave up 0 bases and J gave up 10 bases; unmatched junction bases: 7. Germline CDR1 and CDR2: SQVTM and ANQGSEA. The length of the CDR3 is 13 residues. In DNA, the CDR3 is TGCAGCGTTGAAGATCTGGCTAGCGGGGTACAGTACTTC. Translated: CSVEDLASGVQYF.

V is TRBV19 and J is TRBJ2-5; a possible D gene is TRBD1 (5 bases). V was trimmed by 2 bases and J by 3 bases, leaving 10 bases between them. CDR1 is LNHDA and CDR2 is SQIVND in the germline V gene (reference sequence). CDR3 length: 14 amino acids. The CDR3 loop reads CASSIMAGKETQYF. The CDR3 coding sequence is TGTGCCAGTAGTATAATGGCAGGGAAAGAGACCCAGTACTTC.

Written as DNA, the CDR3 is TGTGCCAGCAGCTTAGAGGGGGCGTCCTATAATTCACCCCTCCACTTT. Its protein is CASSLEGASYNSPLHF. The gene calls are TRBV5-8 and TRBJ1-6; 7 bases map to TRBD1. The CDR3 is made up of 16 amino acids. V lost 2 bases, J lost 1 base, and 3 bases stayed unmatched. Germline lookup yields CDR1 SGHTS and CDR2 YDEGEE.

This chain connects TRBV5-5 to TRBJ2-7; 7 bases are a match to TRBD1. There are 17 residues in the CDR3. Germline CDR1 SGHKS, CDR2 YYEKEE (reference sequence). With 0 bases clipped from V and 5 bases from J, the junction kept 14 bases outside the gene matches. The CDR3 DNA reads TGTGCCAGCAGCTTGGCCAACGACAGGGCTCCCCCCCACGAGCAGTACTTC. It codes for CASSLANDRAPPHEQYF.

This chain's CDR3 is CASSSGDSDYEQYF. The CDR3 DNA reads as TGTGCCAGCAGTAGCGGTGACTCGGACTACGAGCAGTACTTC. The chain carries TRBV7-8 and TRBJ2-7, with a possible D match to TRBD2 (6 bases). Germline V gene data show CDR1 as SGHVS and CDR2 as FQNEAQ. This CDR3 has 14 amino acids. V lost 6 bases and J 3 bases, leaving 15 bases between the germline ends.

This rearrangement joins TRBV18 to TRBJ2-1; TRBD2 agrees at 11 bases. This CDR3 region has 15 residues. V was clipped by 3 bases and J by 5 bases; unmatched bases: 3. Per the germline V gene, CDR1 is KGHSH and CDR2 is LQKENI. The CDR3 DNA is TGTGCCAGCTCACCGACTAGCGGGACAGACAATGAGCAGTTCTTC. This codes for CASSPTSGTDNEQFF.

The V and J genes are TRBV9 and TRBJ1-4; possibly TRBD1 for D (6 bases). Trimming pared 3 bases from V and 3 bases from J, leaving 15 bases between. The CDR3 spans 16 residues. CDR1 SGDLS and CDR2 YYNGEE come from the germline V gene. This CDR3 is CASSAEPGHPNEKLFF. The CDR3, as DNA: TGTGCCAGCAGCGCGGAACCGGGACACCCTAATGAAAAACTGTTTTTT.

The chain uses TRBV28 and TRBJ1-2; 8 positions agree with TRBD1. Germline lookup yields CDR1 MDHEN and CDR2 SYDVKM. Trimming removed 5 bases from V and 5 bases from J; junction bases left unmatched: 7. The CDR3 extends over 14 amino acids. The CDR3 nucleotides are TGTGCCAGCAGTCCAGAGGACAGGGCTTATGGCTACACCTTC. It encodes CASSPEDRAYGYTF.

This chain joins TRBV11-3 and TRBJ2-1; TRBD2 matches at 13 bases. Trimming cost V 0 bases and J 7 bases; bases outside gene matches: 6. The CDR3 contains 17 residues. Looked up from germline, CDR1 is SGHNT and CDR2 is YENEEA. The CDR3 loop is CASSLEGTSGALNEQFF. For the CDR3, the DNA is TGTGCCAGCAGCTTAGAGGGGACTAGCGGGGCCTTAAATGAGCAGTTCTTC.

Only one count was recorded for this clone. The chain's CDR3 is CASSWSGQETQYF. In DNA, the CDR3 is TGTGCCAGCTCTTGGAGCGGGCAAGAGACCCAGTACTTC. This sequence joins TRBV18 and TRBJ2-5, with D perhaps TRBD2 (6 bases). CDR1 KGHSH and CDR2 LQKENI come from the germline V gene. The germline V and J ends were trimmed by 6 bases and 2 bases, with 10 bases remaining between them. This CDR3 is 13 amino acids long.

The genes are TRBV28 and TRBJ2-1; 14 bases line up with TRBD2. The V gene end was trimmed by 6 bases and the J gene end by 10 bases; junction bases not matched to a gene: 8. CDR3 length equals 15 residues. From germline, CDR1 is MDHEN and CDR2 SYDVKM. CDR3: CASRPGLAGGGEQFF. The CDR3 DNA reads as TGTGCCAGCAGGCCAGGACTAGCGGGAGGTGGCGAGCAGTTCTTC.

This sequence joins TRBV5-1 and TRBJ1-4, with 9 bases identical to TRBD1. After removal of 2 bases from V and 3 bases from J, the junction contained 2 bases not matched to a gene. Germline loops: CDR1 SGHRS, CDR2 YFSETQ. The CDR3 is 15 residues long. The CDR3 region has the DNA TGCGCCAGCAGCTTCACAGGGGGCTCTAATGAAAAACTGTTTTTT. Its protein is CASSFTGGSNEKLFF.

The rearrangement uses TRBV5-1 and TRBJ1-2, with D possibly TRBD1 on 6 matching bases. CDR1 is SGHRS and CDR2 is YFSETQ in the germline V gene. V was pared by 5 bases and J by 2 bases, with 10 bases between. There are 13 residues in the CDR3. This chain's CDR3 is CASRPGQNYGYTF. The CDR3 nucleotides are TGCGCCAGCAGACCCGGACAGAACTATGGCTACACCTTC.